This TCR beta chain came from a study of CD4 and CD8 cells across lung adenocarcinoma regions. The patients had localized lung adenocarcinoma, a non-small cell subtype. The germline CDR1 and CDR2 sequences are MNHNS and SASEGT. The CDR3 covers 15 residues. The junction had 9 bases not matched to a gene; V was cut back by 6 bases and J by 5 bases. TCRdb redid the calling of the PCR reads with MiXCR, one entry per CDR3 protein. This table holds 15,000 to 20,000 distinct CDR3 sequences, approximately 47% found once. By share, this clonotype counts as medium-sized (0.01 to 0.1%). This sequence originates from a female donor with lung adenocarcinoma. The CD4 and CD8 labels of this study may be unreliable. The chain links TRBV6-1 to TRBJ2-1; 8 bases line up with TRBD2. Sample: CD8+ T cells from the center of a lung tumor. DNA of the CDR3: TGTGCCAGCAGCCTTAAGCGGGGGCCACACAATGAGCAGTTCTTC. The encoded protein is CASSLKRGPHNEQFF.